This TCR beta chain is drawn from a study of blood T cell repertoires in COVID-19. V was pared by 5 bases and J by 0 bases, with 9 bases of the junction left unmatched. Germline V gene data show CDR1 as SQVTM and CDR2 as ANQGSEA. The CDR3 has 16 residues. This clone was counted between two and nine times. TCRdb keeps only in-frame clones here, not all; method: immunoSEQ multiplex PCR. In the table there are over 35,000 clones, approximately 83% of which are singletons. The sequenced sample was peripheral blood. The V and J genes are TRBV29-1 and TRBJ1-5; 8 nucleotides line up with TRBD1. This TCR derives from a woman aged 80 or older with COVID-19, enrolled during active disease. The CDR3 bases are TGCAGCGTTCGGACAGGGAGGAACCATAGCAATCAGCCCCAGCATTTT. It yields the protein CSVRTGRNHSNQPQHF.